The rows below give T cell receptor beta chains drawn from one sample of a study of Graves' ophthalmopathy and Graves' hyperthyroidism. TCRdb independently ran MiXCR on the multiplex PCR reads; one entry per CDR3 protein. The sample has about 380,000 distinct CDR3 sequences; approximately 15% are singletons. Sequenced material: peripheral blood. The receptors were gathered from a woman aged 18 to 35 with stable Graves' hyperthyroidism. Both conserved end residues are part of each CDR3. The D gene is left open where the match is weak. The size of a clone is reported for some rows only, either as once, few or many, or as a class for expanded clones.

>many|TRBV15|.|TRBJ1-5
TGTGCCACCAGCAGAGTACGGCCTCCACACAATCAGCCCCAGCATTTT
CATSRVRPPHNQPQHF
>few|TRBV6-1|.|TRBJ2-4
TGTGCCAGCAGTGAAAAAGGAGGGTTCATTCTAGCCAAAAACATTCAGTACTTC
CASSEKGGFILAKNIQYF
>many|TRBV20-1|.|TRBJ1-1
TGCAGTGTCTCGGCCAACAGGGCTGAAGCTTTCTTT
CSVSANRAEAFF
>many|TRBV6-5|.|TRBJ1-2
TGTGCCAGCAGTTACCAGCCAGGGATGAACTATGGCTACACCTTC
CASSYQPGMNYGYTF
>.|TRBV20-1|.|TRBJ1-2
TGCAGTGCCGAGGGGCCCTTGAACTATGGCTACACCTTC
CSAEGPLNYGYTF
>many|TRBV6-2/TRBV6-3|.|TRBJ1-1
TGTGCCAGCAGTCCCGCAGTGTGGAACACTGAAGCTTTCTTT
CASSPAVWNTEAFF
>many|TRBV12-3/TRBV12-4|.|TRBJ1-5
TGTGCCAGCAACAACGCCCGTATGGCTCAGCCCCAGCATTTT
CASNNARMAQPQHF
>many|TRBV7-2|.|TRBJ2-7
TGTGCCAGCAGCTTAGTGGGCGGCTACGAGCAGTACTTC
CASSLVGGYEQYF
>many|TRBV19|TRBD1|TRBJ1-1
TGTGCCAGTAGTCAGGGACAGGGGATGAACACTGAAGCTTTCTTT
CASSQGQGMNTEAFF
>few|TRBV7-8|TRBD1|TRBJ1-4
TGTGCCAGCAGCCGACAGGGGACTGAAAAACTGTTTTTT
CASSRQGTEKLFF
>many|TRBV6-1|TRBD1|TRBJ2-2
TGTGCCAGCAGTGACCCTAGGACAGGGAAGGGGGAGCTGTTTTTT
CASSDPRTGKGELFF
>few|TRBV5-1|.|TRBJ2-5
TGCGCCAGCAGACTGAGACAAGAGACCCAGTACTTC
CASRLRQETQYF
>many|TRBV7-9|TRBD2|TRBJ2-5
TGTGCCAGCATACTCGAAGGGCGGGGGGTCCAAGAGACCCAGTACTTC
CASILEGRGVQETQYF
>many|TRBV27|.|TRBJ1-1
TGTGCCAGCAGCCTTCTCAGGGAAGGCACTGAAGCTTTCTTT
CASSLLREGTEAFF
>many|TRBV6-2/TRBV6-3|.|TRBJ2-4
TGTGCCAGCAGCGACCTGGAACGGGCCAAAAACATTCAGTACTTC
CASSDLERAKNIQYF
>.|TRBV24-1|.|TRBJ2-5
TGTGCCACCAGTGATTCTAGTTGGAGCAGTAAACAAGAGACCCAGTACTTC
CATSDSSWSSKQETQYF
>few|TRBV19|.|TRBJ1-6
TGTGCCAGTTCGCCTCCCGGGACAAGGAATTCACCCCTCCACTTT
CASSPPGTRNSPLHF
>many|TRBV12-3/TRBV12-4|TRBD1|TRBJ1-5
TGTGCCAGCACCCTGGAGGGGGCTGTTCAGCCCCAGCATTTT
CASTLEGAVQPQHF
>few|TRBV6-2/TRBV6-3|.|TRBJ2-2
TGTGCCAGCAGTTACACCAAGGAGGGGAGGAACACCGGGGAGCTGTTTTTT
CASSYTKEGRNTGELFF
>many|TRBV28|.|TRBJ2-5
TGTGCCAGCAGGGCCACCGGGGGGCGAGAGACCCAGTACTTC
CASRATGGRETQYF
>.|TRBV6-5|.|TRBJ2-7
TGTGCCAGCAGTTACTCGGTAGATTCGGTCTCCTACGAGCAGTACTTC
CASSYSVDSVSYEQYF
>few|TRBV11-2|.|TRBJ2-2
TGTGCCAGCAGCTTAAGCCCGTCTTACACCGGGGAGCTGTTTTTT
CASSLSPSYTGELFF
>.|TRBV30|.|TRBJ2-2
TGTGCCTGGAGCTTATTATCAGGGGACACCGGGGAGCTGTTTTTT
CAWSLLSGDTGELFF
>many|TRBV2|.|TRBJ2-5
TGTGCCAGCGGCCGGGCGTTAGGAGAGACCCAGTACTTC
CASGRALGETQYF
>.|TRBV6-1|TRBD1|TRBJ1-1
TGTGCCAGCAGTGATGAACAGGGGGTCTTCACTGAAGCTTTCTTT
CASSDEQGVFTEAFF